Below are 27 T cell receptor beta chains sequenced from a single sample in a study of T cells after yellow fever vaccination. TCRdb redid the calling of the 5' RACE reads with MiXCR, one entry per CDR3 protein. There are under 300,000 distinct CDR3 sequences in the sample; under 15% occur only once, and roughly 0.5% lies in the top ten. The sample was CD4+ T cells sorted from PBMCs, taken 45 days after the yellow fever booster vaccination. These receptors were collected from a young man who received the YFV17D yellow fever vaccine.

This clonotype showed up many times. CDR3 loop: CSARRLGGRENEQFF. The DNA for the CDR3 is TGCAGTGCCAGACGTCTAGGCGGGAGGGAGAATGAGCAGTTCTTC. The chain uses TRBV20-1 and TRBJ2-1; TRBD2 matches at 9 bases. The CDR3 loop spans 15 amino acids. Looked up from germline, CDR1 is DFQATT and CDR2 is SNEGSKA (reference sequence). The V and J ends lost 6 bases and 7 bases, in that order; junction bases with no gene match: 13.

This clonotype was seen only a few times. The chain uses TRBV29-1 and TRBJ2-5, with D unclear. This CDR3 spans 12 amino acids. In germline, CDR1 is SQVTM, CDR2 ANQGSEA. Between the trimmed V and J ends, which lost 7 bases and 0 bases, there was a span of 9 bases. CDR3 region: CSGYWNQETQYF. The CDR3 DNA reads TGCAGCGGATACTGGAACCAAGAGACCCAGTACTTC.

The chain employs TRBV5-1 and TRBJ2-5, with a tentative D call TRBD2 (6 bases). Germline-derived CDR1 and CDR2 are SGHRS and YFSETQ. CDR3 size: 16 residues. V lost 2 bases and J 4 bases, leaving 18 bases between the germline ends. The CDR3 DNA reads as TGCGCCAGCAGCTTCGGGCTGACGGGGGTAGGAGAGACCCAGTACTTC. As protein: CASSFGLTGVGETQYF.

The chain carries TRBV7-8 and TRBJ2-1; 11 bases line up with TRBD2. This CDR3 has 14 residues. Germline lookup yields CDR1 SGHVS and CDR2 FQNEAQ. Germline trimming cut 5 bases from V and 10 bases from J; bases unmatched to any gene: 7. CDR3 DNA: TGTGCCAGCAGCCAATCGGTAGCGGGAGGGGAGCAGTTCTTC. Its protein product is CASSQSVAGGEQFF.

The V gene is TRBV10-3, the J gene TRBJ2-2, with 12 bases matching TRBD2. Germline loops: CDR1 ENHRY, CDR2 SYGVKD. CDR3 length: 16 amino acids. After removal of 11 bases from V and 5 bases from J, the junction contained 12 bases not matched to a gene. CDR3 in amino acids: CAVPGQGTSGTGELFF. In nucleotides, the CDR3 is TGTGCCGTACCGGGACAGGGGACTAGCGGGACCGGGGAGCTGTTTTTT.

This clonotype was detected a few times. The chain combines TRBV6-5 with TRBJ2-7; a weak D match, TRBD1 (5 bases). The CDR3 extends over 14 amino acids. Germline V gives CDR1 MNHEY, CDR2 SVGAGI. The ends were cut back, 8 bases at V and 0 bases at J, with 14 bases in the middle. The CDR3 coding sequence is TGTGCCAGCCGTTGGGGCCTAAGCTCCTACGAGCAGTACTTC. This sequence encodes CASRWGLSSYEQYF.

This clonotype turned up a few times. This chain joins TRBV28 and TRBJ2-7; 9 nucleotides align to TRBD2. CDR1 and CDR2 from the germline V gene are MDHEN and SYDVKM. The CDR3 consists of 15 residues. The V segment lost 7 bases and the J segment 4 bases; nucleotides outside the gene matches: 11. Here the CDR3 reads CASTPGGTSIYEQYF. CDR3 bases: TGTGCCAGCACCCCCGGGGGGACTAGCATATACGAGCAGTACTTC.

This clonotype has at least ten counts. The chain carries TRBV20-1 and TRBJ2-3, with TRBD2 matching over 13 bases. This CDR3 spans 14 amino acids. Germline loops: CDR1 DFQATT, CDR2 SNEGSKA (reference sequence). V lost 6 bases to trimming and J lost 6 bases; unmatched junction nucleotides: 6. The CDR3 reads CSAGLAGVGDTQYF. The DNA for the CDR3 is TGCAGTGCCGGACTAGCGGGAGTAGGGGATACGCAGTATTTT.

This sequence joins TRBV28 and TRBJ2-1; D is ambiguous. The CDR3 sequence is 14 residues long. The germline CDR1 and CDR2 sequences are MDHEN and SYDVKM. V shed 10 bases and J shed 1 base, with 14 bases lying between them. CDR3 region: CATSPMLSYNEQFF. The CDR3 nucleotides are TGTGCCACTTCCCCGATGTTATCCTACAATGAGCAGTTCTTC. Using reference TRBV28 and TRBJ2-1 for the parts outside the CDR3, the full variable domain is DVKVTQSSRYLVKRTGEKVFLECVQDMDHENMFWYRQDPGLGLRLIYFSYDVKMKEKGDIPEGYSVSREKKERFSLILESASTNQTSMYLCATSPMLSYNEQFFGPGTRLTVL.

J is TRBJ1-6 and V is TRBV20-1; 7 positions match TRBD1. V dropped 4 bases and J dropped 7; count of bases not matched to a gene: 4. The CDR3 length is 13 residues. CDR1 DFQATT and CDR2 SNEGSKA come from the germline V gene (reference sequence). The chain's CDR3 is CSATGTANSPLHF. The CDR3 DNA reads TGCAGTGCTACCGGGACAGCGAATTCACCCCTCCACTTT.

This clonotype was counted only a few times. V usage is TRBV7-2 and J usage is TRBJ2-5; 8 positions match TRBD1. V trimming: 6 bases; J trimming: 4 bases; junction bases outside the gene matches: 10. From germline, CDR1 is SGHTA and CDR2 FQGNSA. The CDR3 totals 15 residues. In nucleotides, the CDR3 is TGTGCCAGCAGTCCTCTGGACAGGGTCTTAGAGACCCAGTACTTC. As protein: CASSPLDRVLETQYF.

The rearrangement joins TRBV4-2 to TRBJ2-1; D unclear. Between the trimmed V and J ends, which lost 0 bases and 4 bases, there was a span of 7 bases. There are 14 residues in the CDR3. Germline loops: CDR1 LGHNA, CDR2 YNFKEQ. The CDR3 DNA follows: TGTGCCAGCAGCCAAGATGAAGGGTACAATGAGCAGTTCTTC. This translates into CASSQDEGYNEQFF.

The V and J genes are TRBV29-1 and TRBJ1-1; the D is unclear. The CDR3 contains 13 residues. Looked up from germline, CDR1 is SQVTM and CDR2 is ANQGSEA. V lost 7 bases, J lost 4 bases, and 16 bases lay in between. In nucleotides, the CDR3 is TGCAGCGCCCAACAGAGTGTCGGCACTGAAGCTTTCTTT. This encodes CSAQQSVGTEAFF.

This clonotype came up many times. This chain uses TRBV6-6 with TRBJ2-7, with D uncertain. Germline V gene lookup returns CDR1 MNHNY and CDR2 SVGAGI (reference sequence). V was shortened by 6 bases and J by 5 bases, with 14 bases between the two germline ends. This CDR3 has 13 residues. The CDR3 bases are TGTGCCAGCAGAGCCAGGTTAAGGGACGAGCAGTACTTC. As protein: CASRARLRDEQYF.

This clonotype was seen a few times. This sequence joins TRBV5-1 and TRBJ2-7; D possibly corresponds to TRBD2 (5 bases). Germline V gene data show CDR1 as SGHRS and CDR2 as YFSETQ. The V end was cut by 4 bases, the J end by 5 bases, with 10 bases between. The CDR3 consists of 12 residues. CDR3 in amino acids: CASSPRLNEQYF. In DNA form, the CDR3 reads TGCGCCAGCAGCCCCCGACTAAACGAGCAGTACTTC.

This clonotype showed up just a few times. The chain carries TRBV27 and TRBJ1-1, with no clear D. The CDR3 runs to 13 residues. Germline V gene data show CDR1 as MNHEY and CDR2 as SMNVEV (reference sequence). V gave up 2 bases and J gave up 4 bases, with 8 bases separating them. In DNA form, the CDR3 reads TGTGCCAGCAGTTTAGAGAGGCTCACTGAAGCTTTCTTT. Translating it yields CASSLERLTEAFF.

This clonotype was seen a handful of times. The rearrangement links TRBV5-1 to TRBJ2-2; 7 nucleotides match TRBD2. V lost 2 bases, J lost 6 bases, and 4 bases stayed unmatched. Germline-derived CDR1 and CDR2 are SGHRS and YFSETQ. The CDR3 runs 14 residues. CDR3 residues: CASSFAGESGELFF. The CDR3 nucleotides are TGCGCCAGCAGCTTCGCGGGAGAATCCGGGGAGCTGTTTTTT.

The table lists this clonotype with a few counts. The CDR3 reads CASSPGGDNEQFF. CDR3 in DNA: TGTGCCAGCAGTCCGGGGGGGGACAATGAGCAGTTCTTC. The rearrangement uses TRBV28 and TRBJ2-1, with TRBD2 matching 8 bases. This CDR3 is 13 amino acids long. V was clipped by 5 bases and J by 5 bases; unmatched bases: 2. Germline CDR1 is MDHEN and CDR2 is SYDVKM.

V is TRBV6-5 and J is TRBJ1-5; D perhaps matches TRBD1 (6 bases). Trimming left V 4 bases short and J 6 bases short, with 19 bases between. CDR1 and CDR2 from the germline V gene are MNHEY and SVGAGI. The CDR3 spans 16 residues. In DNA, the CDR3 is TGTGCCAGCAGTTCGGCACCGGGGGGGGCGCTTCAGCCCCAGCATTTT. Its translation: CASSSAPGGALQPQHF.

CDR3 sequence (DNA): TGCGCCAGCAGCCAAGAAGGAATAAAAGGACTAGTCCACACCGGGGAGCTGTTTTTT. Its protein product is CASSQEGIKGLVHTGELFF. The chain has TRBV4-3 and TRBJ2-2, with 7 bases aligning to TRBD2. This CDR3 comprises 19 residues. V trimming: 0 bases; J trimming: 3 bases; junction bases outside the gene matches: 13. Germline V gives CDR1 LGHNA, CDR2 YSLEER.

The rearrangement uses TRBV6-5 and TRBJ2-7; the D is unclear. Trimming cost V 7 bases and J 0 bases, with 13 bases left between them. CDR3 length equals 14 residues. Germline loops: CDR1 MNHEY, CDR2 SVGAGI. The CDR3 nucleotides are TGTGCCAGCAAGATGTGGAAAAGCTCCTACGAGCAGTACTTC. Amino acids: CASKMWKSSYEQYF.

The sample holds a few counts of this clonotype. This chain joins TRBV29-1 and TRBJ2-5, with a possible D match to TRBD1 (7 bases). This CDR3 is 14 amino acids long. Trimming took off 7 bases at V and 4 bases at J, with 19 bases between the two ends. Looked up from germline, CDR1 is SQVTM and CDR2 is ANQGSEA. The CDR3 reads CSGGGQGGSETQYF. CDR3 nucleotide sequence: TGCAGCGGTGGGGGGCAGGGGGGTTCAGAGACCCAGTACTTC.

The chain joins TRBV5-1 to TRBJ2-1; D not certain. Germline V lookup: CDR1 SGHRS, CDR2 YFSETQ. This CDR3 region has 18 residues. The V end was cut by 1 base, the J end by 0 bases, with 17 bases between. The CDR3 here is CASSLSMPTLSSYNEQFF. Written as DNA, the CDR3 is TGCGCCAGCAGCTTGTCAATGCCCACTCTCAGCTCCTACAATGAGCAGTTCTTC.

The chain links TRBV9 to TRBJ2-7; D unclear. From germline, CDR1 is SGDLS and CDR2 YYNGEE. Deletions cut 0 bases from V and 0 bases from J, with 10 bases between. This CDR3 spans 15 amino acids. Written as DNA, the CDR3 is TGTGCCAGCAGCGTAGGTGGTGTAAGCTCCTACGAGCAGTACTTC. Amino acid sequence: CASSVGGVSSYEQYF.

This clonotype was observed many times. The rearrangement uses TRBV29-1 and TRBJ2-1; 11 bases map to TRBD2. Trimming cost V 1 base and J 1 base; bases outside gene matches: 0. Germline values: CDR1 SQVTM, CDR2 ANQGSEA. This CDR3 has 15 residues. The CDR3 sequence: CSVEGTSGSYNEQFF. CDR3 DNA: TGCAGCGTTGAAGGGACTAGCGGGTCCTACAATGAGCAGTTCTTC.

The V and J genes are TRBV15 and TRBJ1-5, with D perhaps TRBD1 (5 bases). This CDR3 has 17 amino acids. Germline CDR1 is LNHNV and CDR2 is YYDKDF (reference sequence). Deletions cut 0 bases from V and 1 base from J, with 13 bases between. The CDR3 nucleotides read TGTGCCACCAGCAGAGAGGGGGGAGGAGGAAGCAATCAGCCCCAGCATTTT. Translation: CATSREGGGGSNQPQHF.

The V and J genes are TRBV6-2 or TRBV6-3 and TRBJ2-1; D remains unclear. Germline V gene lookup returns CDR1 MNHEY and CDR2 SVGEGT. Trimming took off 7 bases at V and 4 bases at J, with 11 bases between the two ends. The CDR3 has 13 residues. The CDR3 here is CASIKDGYNEQFF. The CDR3, as DNA: TGTGCCAGCATCAAGGACGGATACAATGAGCAGTTCTTC.